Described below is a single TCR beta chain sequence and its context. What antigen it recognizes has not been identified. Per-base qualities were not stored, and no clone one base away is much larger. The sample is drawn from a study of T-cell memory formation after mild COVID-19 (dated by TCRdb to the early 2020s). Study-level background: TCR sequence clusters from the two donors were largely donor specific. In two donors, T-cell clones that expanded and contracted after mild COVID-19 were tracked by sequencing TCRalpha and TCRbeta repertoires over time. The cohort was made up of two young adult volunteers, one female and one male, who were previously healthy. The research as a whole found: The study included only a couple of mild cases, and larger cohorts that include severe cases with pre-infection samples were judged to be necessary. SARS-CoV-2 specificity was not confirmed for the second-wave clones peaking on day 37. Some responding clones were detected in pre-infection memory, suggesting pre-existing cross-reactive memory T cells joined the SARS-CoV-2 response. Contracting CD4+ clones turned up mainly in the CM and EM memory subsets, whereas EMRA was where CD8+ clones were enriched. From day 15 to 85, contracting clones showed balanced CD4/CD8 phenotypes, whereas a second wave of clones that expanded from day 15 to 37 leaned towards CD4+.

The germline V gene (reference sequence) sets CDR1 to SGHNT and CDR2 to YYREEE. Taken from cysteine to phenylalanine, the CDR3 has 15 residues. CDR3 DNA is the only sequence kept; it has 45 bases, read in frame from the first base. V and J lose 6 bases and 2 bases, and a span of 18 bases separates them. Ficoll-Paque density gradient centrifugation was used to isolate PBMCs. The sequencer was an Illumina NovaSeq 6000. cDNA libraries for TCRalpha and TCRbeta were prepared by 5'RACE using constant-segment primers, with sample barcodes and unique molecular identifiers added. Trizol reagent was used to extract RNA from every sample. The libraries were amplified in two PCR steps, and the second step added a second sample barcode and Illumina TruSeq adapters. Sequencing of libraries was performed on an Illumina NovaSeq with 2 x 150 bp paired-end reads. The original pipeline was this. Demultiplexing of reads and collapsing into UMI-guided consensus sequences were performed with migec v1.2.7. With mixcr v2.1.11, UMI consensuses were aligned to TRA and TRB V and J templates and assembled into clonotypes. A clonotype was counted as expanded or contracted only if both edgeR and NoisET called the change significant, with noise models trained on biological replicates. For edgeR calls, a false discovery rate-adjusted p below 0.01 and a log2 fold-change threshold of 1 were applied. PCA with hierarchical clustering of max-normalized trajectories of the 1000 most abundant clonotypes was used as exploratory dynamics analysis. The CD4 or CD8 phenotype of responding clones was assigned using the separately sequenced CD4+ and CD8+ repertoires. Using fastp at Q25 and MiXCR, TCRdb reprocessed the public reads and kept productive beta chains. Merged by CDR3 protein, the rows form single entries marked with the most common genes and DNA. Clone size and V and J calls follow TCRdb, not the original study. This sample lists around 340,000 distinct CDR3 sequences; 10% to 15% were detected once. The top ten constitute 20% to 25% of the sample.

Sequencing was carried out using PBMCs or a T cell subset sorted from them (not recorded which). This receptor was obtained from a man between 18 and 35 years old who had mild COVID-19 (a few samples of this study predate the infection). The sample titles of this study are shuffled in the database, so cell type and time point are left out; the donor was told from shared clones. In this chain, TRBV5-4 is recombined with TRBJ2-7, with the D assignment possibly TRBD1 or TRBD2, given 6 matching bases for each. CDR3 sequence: CASTGGGQFPYEQYF. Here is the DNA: TGTGCCAGCACCGGAGGGGGGCAGTTCCCCTACGAGCAGTACTTC. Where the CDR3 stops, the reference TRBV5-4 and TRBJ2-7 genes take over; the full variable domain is ETGVTQSPTHLIKTRGQQVTLRCSSQSGHNTVSWYQQALGQGPQFIFQYYREEENGRGNFPPRFSGLQFPNYSSELNVNALELDDSALYLCASTGGGQFPYEQYFGPGTRLTVT.